Shown below are 20 T cell receptor beta chains from a single sample sequenced in a study of Ad26.COV2.S vaccination and SARS-CoV-2 variants. Produced via immunoSEQ multiplex PCR; TCRdb's table is partial and in-frame only. The sample lists some 340,000 clones, about 85% occurring once. Treatment described: some 19 received Ad26.COV2.S at low or high dose, single or two shots; about 5 received placebo; per-sample allocation not given. Sampling took place 63 days after the first vaccine or placebo injection. The source was peripheral blood, collected in a trial of Ad26.COV2.S vaccine versus placebo. The source is a person aged 18 to 65 who received the Ad26.COV2.S COVID-19 vaccine or a placebo.

V gene TRBV18 combines with J gene TRBJ2-5, with 8 bases identical to TRBD1. The length of the CDR3 is 15 residues. CDR1 and CDR2 from the germline V gene are KGHSH and LQKENI. The V gene end was trimmed by 3 bases and the J gene end by 5 bases; junction bases not matched to a gene: 8. CDR3 sequence reads: CASSPRTGNVETQYF. As DNA, the CDR3 is TGTGCCAGCTCACCGCGGACAGGGAATGTGGAGACCCAGTACTTC. Complete variable domain (other parts from reference TRBV18 and TRBJ2-5): NAGVMQNPRHLVRRRGQEARLRCSPMKGHSHVYWYRQLPEEGLKFMVYLQKENIIDESGMPKERFSAEFPKEGPSILRIQQVVRGDSAAYFCASSPRTGNVETQYFGPGTRLLVL.

The chain joins TRBV5-4 to TRBJ2-5, with D perhaps matching TRBD2 (6 bases). The CDR3 contains 14 residues. V lost 1 base, J lost 5 bases, and 12 bases lay in between. CDR1 and CDR2 (germline): SGHNT, YYREEE (reference sequence). CDR3 sequence (DNA): TGTGCCAGCAGCTTGCGGAGGGGCGTCGAGACCCAGTACTTC. Protein product: CASSLRRGVETQYF.

J is TRBJ1-2 and V is TRBV5-6, with TRBD1 as a possible D gene (5 bases). This CDR3 has 15 amino acids. Trimming took 0 bases from V and 8 from J, leaving 17 bases between them. Germline-derived CDR1 and CDR2 are SGHDT and YYEEEE. The CDR3 coding sequence is TGTGCCAGCAGCTTGGATAGGGACGGGGTAAGAGGCTACACCTTC. It codes for CASSLDRDGVRGYTF. Using reference TRBV5-6 and TRBJ1-2 for the parts outside the CDR3, the full variable domain is DAGVTQSPTHLIKTRGQQVTLRCSPKSGHDTVSWYQQALGQGPQFIFQYYEEEERQRGNFPDRFSGHQFPNYSSELNVNALLLGDSALYLCASSLDRDGVRGYTFGSGTRLTVV.

The chain's CDR3 is CASSPTGGAGANVLTF. Here the CDR3 DNA reads TGTGCCAGCAGTCCCACAGGGGGAGCTGGGGCCAACGTCCTGACTTTC. J is TRBJ2-6 and V is TRBV7-9, with 8 bases that match TRBD1. Germline V gene data show CDR1 as SEHNR and CDR2 as FQNEAQ (reference sequence). The CDR3 runs 16 residues. The V segment lost 6 bases and the J segment 2 bases; nucleotides outside the gene matches: 6.

This chain uses TRBV5-1 with TRBJ1-2; the D is unclear. This CDR3 comprises 15 residues. Germline lookup yields CDR1 SGHRS and CDR2 YFSETQ. Trimming cost V 0 bases and J 4 bases, with 13 bases left between them. The CDR3 DNA reads TGCGCCAGCAGCTTGGCTTCGGGCTGGGGCTATGGCTACACCTTC. It is translated as CASSLASGWGYGYTF.

V is TRBV27 and J is TRBJ1-5; no clear D gene. Germline V gene data show CDR1 as MNHEY and CDR2 as SMNVEV (reference sequence). V lost 5 bases and J 4 bases, leaving 12 bases between the germline ends. The CDR3 is 14 amino acids. The CDR3 reads CASSLRTGNQPQHF. CDR3 nucleotides: TGTGCCAGCAGTCTAAGGACGGGTAATCAGCCCCAGCATTTT.

The V call is TRBV19, the J call TRBJ1-2, with a possible D match to TRBD1 (5 bases). The CDR3 covers 13 residues. The V end was cut by 5 bases, the J end by 8 bases, with 15 bases between. Germline assignment: CDR1 LNHDA and CDR2 SQIVND (reference sequence). The CDR3 DNA follows: TGTGCCAGTAGTCCGCGAAGGGGCGGGGGCTACACCTTC. Translated: CASSPRRGGGYTF.

V usage is TRBV27 and J usage is TRBJ2-3; no clear D gene. CDR1 MNHEY and CDR2 SMNVEV come from the germline V gene (reference sequence). CDR3 size: 17 residues. V lost 2 bases and J 0 bases, leaving 15 bases between the germline ends. The DNA of the CDR3 is TGTGCCAGCAGTTTACGCACAGCCGCGTATAGCACAGATACGCAGTATTTT. Protein product: CASSLRTAAYSTDTQYF.

DNA for the CDR3: TGTGCCAGCAGTTATTGGGCAGGGCGAAGCGAGCAGTACTTC. Its translation: CASSYWAGRSEQYF. The chain recombines TRBV6-2 or TRBV6-3 with TRBJ2-7, with D possibly TRBD1 on 5 matching bases. Per the germline V gene, CDR1 is MNHEY and CDR2 is SVGEGT. The CDR3 is made up of 14 amino acids. The V end was cut by 3 bases, the J end by 6 bases, with 15 bases between.

Here the CDR3 DNA reads TGCGCCAGCAGCCCGGGTGGGTGGGACAGGGCGGAAGGAAACTACGAGCAGTACTTC. Its protein is CASSPGGWDRAEGNYEQYF. V and J are TRBV4-1 and TRBJ2-7, with TRBD1 matching over 9 bases. This CDR3 is 19 amino acids long. From germline, CDR1 is MGHRA and CDR2 YSYEKL. The junction had 19 bases not matched to a gene; V was cut back by 4 bases and J by 3 bases.

The chain has TRBV19 and TRBJ2-5; D perhaps matches TRBD1 (6 bases). Germline loops: CDR1 LNHDA, CDR2 SQIVND (reference sequence). The CDR3 is 13 amino acids. V lost 6 bases to trimming and J lost 1 base, with 9 bases between them. The CDR3 DNA follows: TGTGCCAGTAGGGGACACCTCCAAGAGACCCAGTACTTC. This translates into CASRGHLQETQYF. The full variable domain, completed using reference TRBV19 and TRBJ2-5, is DGGITQSPKYLFRKEGQNVTLSCEQNLNHDAMYWYRQDPGQGLRLIYYSQIVNDFQKGDIAEGYSVSREKKESFPLTVTSAQKNPTAFYLCASRGHLQETQYFGPGTRLLVL.

This clone was seen once. The J gene is TRBJ2-3, the V gene TRBV11-3, with TRBD2 matching over 12 bases. This CDR3 contains 16 residues. Germline CDR1 and CDR2: SGHNT and YENEEA. J gave up 5 bases and V 3 bases, and 6 bases lay outside the gene matches. In DNA form, the CDR3 reads TGTGCCAGCAGCTTGAAACTAGCGGGGGGTGGAGATACGCAGTATTTT. Protein: CASSLKLAGGGDTQYF.

The chain couples TRBV6-5 to TRBJ2-3; D call uncertain. V was pared by 7 bases and J by 6 bases, with 11 bases between. The germline V gene has CDR1 MNHEY and CDR2 SVGAGI. CDR3 size: 12 residues. CDR3 in amino acids: CASTERFDTQYF. DNA for the CDR3: TGTGCCAGCACGGAGAGATTCGATACGCAGTATTTT.

The chain uses TRBV20-1 and TRBJ1-1; no reliable D call. Germline loops: CDR1 DFQATT, CDR2 SNEGSKA (reference sequence). The CDR3 runs 10 residues. Deletions cut 8 bases from V and 4 bases from J, with 8 bases between. The CDR3 DNA reads TGCAGTCTAATGGGCACTGAAGCTTTCTTT. It codes for CSLMGTEAFF.

V usage is TRBV18 and J usage is TRBJ2-3, with 7 bases fitting TRBD1. CDR1 and CDR2 from the germline V gene are KGHSH and LQKENI. This CDR3 is built from 15 residues. Losses at the gene ends were 0 bases for V and 5 bases for J; bases not matched to a gene: 5. The CDR3 coding sequence is TGTGCCAGCTCACCACCGGGACAGTTTGGAGATACGCAGTATTTT. It yields the protein CASSPPGQFGDTQYF. Combining the CDR3 with reference TRBV18 and TRBJ2-3 gives the whole variable domain NAGVMQNPRHLVRRRGQEARLRCSPMKGHSHVYWYRQLPEEGLKFMVYLQKENIIDESGMPKERFSAEFPKEGPSILRIQQVVRGDSAAYFCASSPPGQFGDTQYFGPGTRLTVL.

The chain uses TRBV11-2 and TRBJ2-3, with 9 bases that match TRBD2. The trim removed 6 bases at V and 1 base at J, leaving 5 bases unmatched. The CDR3 consists of 15 residues. Germline CDR1 is SGHAT and CDR2 is FQNNGV. The CDR3 DNA follows: TGTGCCAGCAGACAGCGGGGGGCGCGCACAGATACGCAGTATTTT. As protein: CASRQRGARTDTQYF.

The chain recombines TRBV29-1 with TRBJ1-2; D perhaps matches TRBD1 (5 bases). Trimming pared 1 base from V and 5 bases from J, leaving 17 bases between. This CDR3 is 15 amino acids long. In germline, CDR1 is SQVTM, CDR2 ANQGSEA. The CDR3, as DNA: TGCAGCGTTGAAGGTCCGACCGGGACCGAGTATGGCTACACCTTC. Its protein is CSVEGPTGTEYGYTF. Together with reference TRBV29-1 and TRBJ1-2, the CDR3 gives the full variable domain: SAVISQKPSRDICQRGTSLTIQCQVDSQVTMMFWYRQQPGQSLTLIATANQGSEATYESGFVIDKFPISRPNLTFSTLTVSNMSPEDSSIYLCSVEGPTGTEYGYTFGSGTRLTVV.

In this sample, this clone turned up once. This chain uses TRBV19 with TRBJ1-1; 9 bases are a match to TRBD1. The CDR3 runs to 14 residues. Losses at the gene ends were 6 bases for V and 10 bases for J; bases not matched to a gene: 12. Germline CDR1 and CDR2: LNHDA and SQIVND (reference sequence). The chain's CDR3 is CASRPGQGKARAFF. DNA for the CDR3: TGTGCCAGTAGGCCGGGACAGGGAAAGGCCCGAGCTTTCTTT.

J is TRBJ2-3 and V is TRBV5-1; D possibly uses TRBD1 or TRBD2 (5 bases each). Trimming shortened V by 3 bases and J by 5 bases, and 16 bases separated the two germline ends. Germline-derived CDR1 and CDR2 are SGHRS and YFSETQ. The CDR3 length is 15 residues. CDR3 sequence reads: CASSYTGPLQDTQYF. DNA of the CDR3: TGCGCCAGCAGCTACACGGGACCCTTGCAAGATACGCAGTATTTT. The entire variable domain, with the rest obtained from reference TRBV5-1 and TRBJ2-3, is as follows: KAGVTQTPRYLIKTRGQQVTLSCSPISGHRSVSWYQQTPGQGLQFLFEYFSETQRNKGNFPGRFSGRQFSNSRSEMNVSTLELGDSALYLCASSYTGPLQDTQYFGPGTRLTVL.

The chain carries TRBV12-3 or TRBV12-4 and TRBJ2-5; the match to TRBD2 covers 11 bases. J lost 7 bases, V lost 5 bases, and 3 bases had no gene match. This CDR3 has 13 residues. The CDR3 DNA follows: TGTGCCAGCAGTAGCGGGACTAGCGGGACCCAGTACTTC. Protein product: CASSSGTSGTQYF.